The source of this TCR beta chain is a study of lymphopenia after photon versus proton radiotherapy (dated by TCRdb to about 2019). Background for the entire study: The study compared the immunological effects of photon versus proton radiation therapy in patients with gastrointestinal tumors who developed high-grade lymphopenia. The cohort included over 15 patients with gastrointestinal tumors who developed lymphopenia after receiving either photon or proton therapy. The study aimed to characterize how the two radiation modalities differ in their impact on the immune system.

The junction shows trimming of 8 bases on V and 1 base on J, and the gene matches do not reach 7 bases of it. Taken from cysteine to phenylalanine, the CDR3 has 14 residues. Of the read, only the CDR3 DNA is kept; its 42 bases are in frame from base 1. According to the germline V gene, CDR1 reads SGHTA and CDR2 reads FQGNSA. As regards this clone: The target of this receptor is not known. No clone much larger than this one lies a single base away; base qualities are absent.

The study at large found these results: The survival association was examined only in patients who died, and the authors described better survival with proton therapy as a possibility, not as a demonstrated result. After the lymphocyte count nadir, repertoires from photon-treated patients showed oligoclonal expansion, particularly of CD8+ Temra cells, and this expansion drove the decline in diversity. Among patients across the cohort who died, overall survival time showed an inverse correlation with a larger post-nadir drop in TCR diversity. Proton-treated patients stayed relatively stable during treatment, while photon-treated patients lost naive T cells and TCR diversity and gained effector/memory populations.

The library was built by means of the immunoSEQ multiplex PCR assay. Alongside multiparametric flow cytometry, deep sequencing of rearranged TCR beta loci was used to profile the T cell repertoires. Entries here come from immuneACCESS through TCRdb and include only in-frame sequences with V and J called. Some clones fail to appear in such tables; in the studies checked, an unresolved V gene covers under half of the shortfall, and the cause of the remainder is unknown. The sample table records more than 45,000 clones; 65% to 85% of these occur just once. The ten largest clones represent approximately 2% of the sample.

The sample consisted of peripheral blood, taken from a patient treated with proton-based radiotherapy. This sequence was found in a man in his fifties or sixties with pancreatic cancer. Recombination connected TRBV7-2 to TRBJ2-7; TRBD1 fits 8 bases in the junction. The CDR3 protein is CASVPDRGSYEQYF. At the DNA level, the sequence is TGTGCCAGCGTTCCTGACAGGGGATCCTACGAGCAGTACTTC.